This T cell receptor beta chain was found in a study of cytomegalovirus exposure and HLA in healthy donors (dated by TCRdb to 2015 to 2018). Turning to the overall study: An earlier analysis of roughly 630 of the donors reported roughly 300 Gb of sequence data and 120 million or so unique TCR beta sequences from about 179 million T cells. Of the 300 to 450 genotyped donors, over 80% were placed in the genetic ancestry cluster associated with self-reported Caucasian donors. The study used immunosequencing to profile the T cell repertoires of 666 subjects and linked those repertoires to cytomegalovirus serostatus. To predict cytomegalovirus infection status, the study brought together high-throughput TCR immunosequencing, statistical association of individual TCRs with disease status, and machine learning. Donor age, sex, ethnicity and CMV serostatus were compiled together with the repertoire data. About 5 DR-DQ haplotypes were handled as single units for association and clustering, since linkage in the cohort was strong. HLA typing included class I and class II loci at four-digit resolution. An early release covering 550 to 650 HLA-typed donors comprised approximately 290 gigabases of sequencing data and around 80 million unique TCR sequences. The number of typed donors differed by locus: roughly 629-640 for A, B, C, DRB1 and DQB1; 500 to 550 for DQA1; around 610 for DPA1; and approximately 450 for DPB1. Among about 390 genotyped donors of the cohort, an average of approximately 250,000 unique TCR beta nucleotide sequences were sequenced per donor, around a sixth of them non-productive. Rather than using new phenotypic data, the later analysis identified candidate immune exposures from TCR beta sequences and from how often those sequences occurred across donors. In addition to the first cohort of 666 subjects, a separate validation cohort of about 120 different subjects was used. The study aimed to test whether signatures of past pathogen exposure could be identified by cataloging public T cell receptors. Every repertoire in the discovery cohort had been generated on one and the same sequencing platform. To decide whether each TCR beta V gene segment behaved as functional or pseudogenic, an earlier analysis of fewer than 750 of the donors relied on high-throughput TCR beta sequencing. To study patterns of TCR occurrence, a later analysis re-analyzed previously published TCR beta repertoires from 650 to 750 donors and added high-resolution HLA genotyping. A later genetic analysis used genome-wide SNP genotypes for about 60% of the roughly 700 donors, treating that subset as a discovery cohort. The full study reports these points: Correlated functional status among segregating V segments might reflect linkage disequilibrium, but an unknown experimental factor could not be ruled out. It was suggested by the authors that the approach could potentially be generalized to other disease states and immunological phenotypes. In an earlier analysis of around 500 of the donors, most TCR beta V segments appeared in productive rearrangements about 87% or about 30% of the time, broadly matching IMGT annotations. In a later analysis, most CMV-associated TCR beta chains were found to appear HLA-restricted, with HLA associations seemingly driven largely by CMV exposure. In both the original and validation cohorts, the classifier was reported to diagnose cytomegalovirus status with high specificity and sensitivity. A later genetic analysis associated a missense DCLRE1C variant with V-gene and J-gene trimming of TCR beta chains, and an independent cohort replicated the association. According to a later analysis, TCR association rates differed among HLA loci, with DRB1 alleles showing the most associated TCRs and HLA-C alleles showing the fewest. Most TCR sequences were seen in very few donors, while some public TCRs were found in many individuals. A group of highly shared sequence variants was considered likely to be a technical artifact of the sequencing pipeline. The only immune exposure information available for the cohort was CMV serostatus. In a later analysis, HLA-associated TCR beta chains were found to be more clonally expanded and to have lower generation probabilities than equally common non-associated chains. Some IMGT-functional V segments, including TRBV6-2 and TRBV6-3, could not be told apart with the 87-base-pair reads, so those segments were excluded. Only TCR beta chains were sequenced in this cohort, and the absence of alpha or paired-chain data limited detectable features. The study gave a list of under 200 TCR beta chains associated with cytomegalovirus. In a later analysis, several top co-occurrence clusters were reported to appear linked to parvovirus B19, influenza, CMV and Epstein-Barr virus. According to a later genetic analysis, donors in an Asian-associated ancestry cluster had fewer N-insertions in productive TCRs than the approximately 630-donor mean. Three of the identified cytomegalovirus-associated TCR beta chains were confirmed in vitro to be specific for cytomegalovirus antigens. A further reported finding was that TCR beta sequences accurately predicted the HLA-A and HLA-B alleles for most subjects in the first cohort. Because counts were too low, approximately 18 rarely observed V segments, including chromosome 9 orphons, were excluded from the earlier analysis of several hundred of the donors. When HLA alleles, especially DR and DQ, strongly co-occurred, TCR associations were difficult to assign to individual alleles. Because some donors lacked HLA typing at each locus, the association tests relied only on the typed subset. Specific HLA alleles were associated with around 18,000 TCR beta sequences at a false discovery rate of 0.05 in a later analysis. The presence/absence analyses assumed that sequencing depth was roughly uniform across donors, and that assumption may not be true.

The library was produced with the immunoSEQ multiplex PCR assay. For the multiplex PCR, a mixture combining 60 forward primers for TCR Vbeta segments and 13 reverse primers for TCR Jbeta segments was used. Amplification of the CDR3 region of rearranged TCR beta genes was performed with a multiplex PCR assay on genomic DNA. The amplified TCR beta libraries were sequenced on the Illumina HiSeq System as 87-base-pair reads. Turning to the authors' computational methods: In a later analysis, some 80 million unique TCR beta chains were counted across the approximately 640 repertoires, and approximately 11 million of these chains were shared by at least two donors. To remove PCR and sequencing errors, raw reads were error-corrected and collapsed into unique sequences using a nearest-neighbor algorithm that merged closely related sequences. To assign V, D and J gene segments, CDR3 sequences were aligned to IMGT reference sequences. For a sequence to be retained, a match of at least six nucleotides was required to both a V gene segment and a J gene segment. A rearrangement counted as productive if the CDR3 had no stop codons and remained in frame with V and J, and every other rearrangement counted as non-productive. CDR3 was defined by IMGT convention, running from the second conserved V-encoded cysteine to the conserved J-encoded phenylalanine. In an earlier analysis of just under 600 of the donors, sequences lacking an unambiguous match to a single V gene segment were excluded. An earlier analysis of about 590 of the donors classified V segments as functional when productive rearrangements were above 56.7% and as segregating when the standard deviation between donors was above 5%. To diagnose cytomegalovirus status from the catalog of TCR beta chain sequences, a statistical classification framework was built. A later analysis assigned V and J genes by comparing TCR nucleotide sequences with IMGT/GENE-DB human TR gene sequences. The TCRdist pipeline was used in a later analysis to assign CDR3 sequences and most-parsimonious VDJ recombination scenarios. In a later analysis, each TCR beta chain was defined by its CDR3 amino acid sequence together with its V-gene family, and reads lacking a unique V-gene family were excluded. In a later analysis, 550 to 650 highly shared, low-generation-probability nucleotide sequences were removed to address suspected cross-contamination and a sequencing artifact. In a later analysis, a clonal expansion index for each public chain was calculated from normalized within-repertoire ranks of inferred template counts. A later analysis computed generation probabilities with a VDJ recombination model fitted to out-of-frame rearrangements, and checked the results against IGoR. Hypergeometric tests were used in a later analysis to score TCR-TCR, TCR-HLA and TCR-CMV co-occurrence, with a repertoire-size bias correction applied to the TCR pairs. False discovery rates were estimated in a later analysis by permuting HLA or CMV assignments 20 times. In a later analysis, co-occurring TCRs were grouped using DBSCAN, and TCRdist sequence similarity was added for clustering within HLA-allele-positive subsets. Repertoires with fewer than 30,000 or more than 120,000 public chains were left out of co-occurrence clustering, as were five repertoires with anomalous nucleotide sharing. In TCRdb, the immuneACCESS table is reduced to in-frame sequences with V and J assigned. These tables do not hold every clone; where another copy was compared, an unresolved V gene accounts for under half, and the others remain unexplained. The V and J calls and clone size were taken over from that table, and D and trimming were inferred from the DNA. This sample lists roughly 240,000 clones; roughly 78% were detected once. The ten largest clones take up 0.4% to 0.6% of the sample.

As regards this clone: It lacks a known antigen. No clone much larger than this one lies a single base away; base qualities are absent.

In total, 630 or so healthy bone marrow donors made up the cohort. All cohort members were sampled while nominally healthy, although unrecorded immune exposures were likely present. The donor was CMV seronegative and belonged to the group of more than 300 seronegative cohort members. A peripheral blood sample was provided by each donor, and peripheral blood mononuclear cells were used for TCR beta sequencing. The Qiagen DNeasy Blood Extraction Kit was used to extract genomic DNA from the blood cell samples. The cysteine opens and the phenylalanine closes a CDR3 of 15 amino acids. The CDR3 DNA has 45 bases and is translated from base 1. According to the germline V gene, CDR1 reads SGHAT and CDR2 reads FQNNGV. Trimmed from V: 5 bases; trimmed from J: 5 bases; junction bases lacking a gene match: 8.

The sample was PBMCs. This TCR was sampled from a boy aged 5-17 years in good health and CMV-seronegative. The sequence links TRBV11-2 to TRBJ1-2, with 10 bases aligning to TRBD1. Read as DNA, the sequence is TGTGCCAGCAGCGGGACAGGGGAAGCGCCTTATGGCTACACCTTC. This translates into CASSGTGEAPYGYTF.